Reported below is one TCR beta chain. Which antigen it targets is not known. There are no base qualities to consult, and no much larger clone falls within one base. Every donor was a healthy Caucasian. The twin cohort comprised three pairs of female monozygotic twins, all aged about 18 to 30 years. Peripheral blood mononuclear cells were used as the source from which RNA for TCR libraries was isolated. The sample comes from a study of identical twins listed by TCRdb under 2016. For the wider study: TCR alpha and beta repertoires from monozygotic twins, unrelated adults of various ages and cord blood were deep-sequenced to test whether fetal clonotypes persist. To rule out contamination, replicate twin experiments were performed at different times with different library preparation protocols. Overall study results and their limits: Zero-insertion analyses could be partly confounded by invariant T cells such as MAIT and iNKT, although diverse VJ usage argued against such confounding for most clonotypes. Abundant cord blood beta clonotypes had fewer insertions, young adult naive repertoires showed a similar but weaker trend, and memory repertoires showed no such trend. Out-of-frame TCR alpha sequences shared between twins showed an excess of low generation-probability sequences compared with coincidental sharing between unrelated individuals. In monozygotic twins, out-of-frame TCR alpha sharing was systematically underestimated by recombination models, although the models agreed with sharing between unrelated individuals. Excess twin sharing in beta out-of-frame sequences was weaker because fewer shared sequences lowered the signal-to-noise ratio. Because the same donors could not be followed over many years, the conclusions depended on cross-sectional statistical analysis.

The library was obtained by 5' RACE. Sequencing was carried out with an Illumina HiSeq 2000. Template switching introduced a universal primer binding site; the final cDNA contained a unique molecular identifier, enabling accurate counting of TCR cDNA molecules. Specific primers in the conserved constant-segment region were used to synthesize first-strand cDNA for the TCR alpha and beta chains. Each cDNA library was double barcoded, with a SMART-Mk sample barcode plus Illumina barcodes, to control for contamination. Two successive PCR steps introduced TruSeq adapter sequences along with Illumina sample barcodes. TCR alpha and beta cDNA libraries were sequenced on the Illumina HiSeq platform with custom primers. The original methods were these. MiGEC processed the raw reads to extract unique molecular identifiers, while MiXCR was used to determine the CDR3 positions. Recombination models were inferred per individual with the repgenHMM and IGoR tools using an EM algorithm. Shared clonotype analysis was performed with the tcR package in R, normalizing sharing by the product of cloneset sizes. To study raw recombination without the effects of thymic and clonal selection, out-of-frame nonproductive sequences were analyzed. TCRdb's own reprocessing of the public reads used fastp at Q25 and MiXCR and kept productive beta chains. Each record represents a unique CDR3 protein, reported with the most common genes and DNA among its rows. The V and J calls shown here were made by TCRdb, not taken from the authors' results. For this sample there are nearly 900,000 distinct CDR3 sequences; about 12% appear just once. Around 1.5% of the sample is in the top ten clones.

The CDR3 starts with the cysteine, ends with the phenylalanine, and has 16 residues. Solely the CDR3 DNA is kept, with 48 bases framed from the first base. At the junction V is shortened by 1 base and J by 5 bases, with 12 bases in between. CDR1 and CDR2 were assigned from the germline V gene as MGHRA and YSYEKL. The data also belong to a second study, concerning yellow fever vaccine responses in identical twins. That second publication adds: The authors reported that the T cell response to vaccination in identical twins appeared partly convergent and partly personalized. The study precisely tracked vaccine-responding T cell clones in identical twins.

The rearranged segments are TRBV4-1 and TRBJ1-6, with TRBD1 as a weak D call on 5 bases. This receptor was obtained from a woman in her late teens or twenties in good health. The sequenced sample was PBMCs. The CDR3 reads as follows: CASSQGFGGNNSPLHF. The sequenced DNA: TGCGCCAGCAGCCAAGGATTCGGGGGGAATAATTCACCCCTCCACTTT.